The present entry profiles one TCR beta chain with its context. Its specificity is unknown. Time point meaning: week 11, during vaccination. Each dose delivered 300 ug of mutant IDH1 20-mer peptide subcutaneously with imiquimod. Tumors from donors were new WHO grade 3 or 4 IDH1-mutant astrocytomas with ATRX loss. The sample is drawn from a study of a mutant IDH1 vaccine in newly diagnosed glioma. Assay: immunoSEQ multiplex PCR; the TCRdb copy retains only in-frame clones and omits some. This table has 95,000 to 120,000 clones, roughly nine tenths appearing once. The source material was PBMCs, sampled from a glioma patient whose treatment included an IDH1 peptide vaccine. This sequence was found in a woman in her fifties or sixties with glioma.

The chain's CDR3 is CASSLALLAGVVNEQFF. CDR3 in DNA: TGCGCCAGCAGCTTGGCCCTACTAGCGGGAGTCGTCAATGAGCAGTTCTTC. V and J are TRBV5-1 and TRBJ2-1; TRBD2 agrees at 11 bases. Germline V gene data show CDR1 as SGHRS and CDR2 as YFSETQ. The trim removed 0 bases at V and 6 bases at J, leaving 8 bases unmatched. The CDR3 sequence is 17 residues long.